The 21 T cell receptor beta chains listed next were all sequenced from one sample in a study of cytomegalovirus exposure and HLA in healthy donors. The PCR ran on 60 Vbeta and 13 Jbeta primers. Here immunoSEQ multiplex PCR was the method, and the copy in TCRdb shows in-frame clones only, minus some. The profile shows about 140,000 clones, around 72% of them singletons. Sequencing was carried out using PBMCs. These receptors were obtained from a human donor in good health.

The chain joins TRBV19 to TRBJ1-2; D is unresolved. This CDR3 has 14 residues. Germline loops: CDR1 LNHDA, CDR2 SQIVND (reference sequence). Trimming took off 3 bases at V and 0 bases at J, with 8 bases between the two ends. The CDR3 is CASSMDGANYGYTF. The CDR3 DNA sequence: TGTGCCAGTAGTATGGATGGAGCTAACTATGGCTACACCTTC.

The rearrangement uses TRBV4-1 and TRBJ1-1; maybe TRBD1 (6 bases). The germline V gene encodes CDR1 MGHRA and CDR2 YSYEKL. The CDR3 totals 15 residues. V gave up 1 base and J gave up 0 bases, with 9 bases separating them. CDR3 DNA: TGCGCCAGCAGCCAAGTCAGGGACATGAACACTGAAGCTTTCTTT. Protein product: CASSQVRDMNTEAFF.

V is TRBV30 and J is TRBJ1-4, with 8 bases aligning to TRBD1. This CDR3 contains 13 residues. The V and J ends lost 2 bases and 8 bases, in that order; junction bases with no gene match: 4. Germline assignment: CDR1 GTSNPN and CDR2 SVGIG (reference sequence). CDR3 nucleotides: TGTGCCTGGAGTCAGGGACAGGCAGAAAAACTGTTTTTT. Protein sequence: CAWSQGQAEKLFF.

This rearrangement joins TRBV18 to TRBJ1-1; D might be TRBD1 (6 bases). V was shortened by 4 bases and J by 10 bases, with 13 bases between the two germline ends. Germline assignment: CDR1 KGHSH and CDR2 LQKENI. The CDR3 is made up of 12 amino acids. This CDR3 is CASSRTDYTAFF. In DNA form, the CDR3 reads TGTGCCAGCTCACGGACAGATTATACAGCTTTCTTT.

This clone has a handful of counts. V gene TRBV4-1 combines with J gene TRBJ2-5; 9 bases agree with TRBD1. The DNA end lines up better with TRBJ2-7; the J call may be wrong. Germline V lookup: CDR1 MGHRA, CDR2 YSYEKL. The CDR3 spans 17 residues. The CDR3 nucleotides read TGCGCCAGCAGCCAACCAAGGTTAGGGACAGGGAGATACGAGCAGTACTTC. Translation: CASSQPRLGTGRYEQYF.

As regards this clone: This specimen includes other DNA sequences encoding the same CDR3. The chain combines TRBV5-4 with TRBJ2-7, with D hard to call. The CDR3 is 14 amino acids. The germline gives CDR1 SGHNT, CDR2 YYREEE (reference sequence). Trimming took 0 bases from V and 0 from J, leaving 7 bases between them. This CDR3 reads CASSLAGSSYEQYF. CDR3 DNA: TGTGCCAGCAGCTTGGCCGGTTCCTCCTACGAGCAGTACTTC. The full variable domain, completed using reference TRBV5-4 and TRBJ2-7, is ETGVTQSPTHLIKTRGQQVTLRCSSQSGHNTVSWYQQALGQGPQFIFQYYREEENGRGNFPPRFSGLQFPNYSSELNVNALELDDSALYLCASSLAGSSYEQYFGPGTRLTVT.

This chain links TRBV6-5 with TRBJ2-7; 7 positions match TRBD1. V shed 6 bases and J 3 bases; nucleotides not matched to a gene: 5. The CDR3 spans 13 residues. Germline-derived CDR1 and CDR2 are MNHEY and SVGAGI. The CDR3 reads CASSRDSVYEQYF. The CDR3 DNA sequence: TGTGCCAGCAGCCGGGACAGCGTCTACGAGCAGTACTTC.

The chain joins TRBV9 to TRBJ2-2, with D perhaps matching TRBD1 (6 bases). The CDR3 is 15 residues long. V was clipped by 4 bases and J by 7 bases, with 17 bases between them. Germline CDR1 reads SGDLS; CDR2 reads YYNGEE. CDR3 loop: CASSHRVYIGGELFF. The CDR3 nucleotides read TGTGCCAGCAGCCACAGGGTCTATATTGGCGGGGAGCTGTTTTTT.

The chain uses TRBV18 and TRBJ1-4; TRBD1 matches at 9 bases. The V segment lost 3 bases and the J segment 7 bases; nucleotides outside the gene matches: 3. The germline gives CDR1 KGHSH, CDR2 LQKENI. This CDR3 has 14 residues. The CDR3 sequence: CASSPGTGSEKLFF. The CDR3 coding sequence is TGTGCCAGCTCACCCGGGACAGGGAGTGAAAAACTGTTTTTT.

The V call is TRBV28, the J call TRBJ1-2; no clear D gene. Germline assignment: CDR1 MDHEN and CDR2 SYDVKM. CDR3 length: 12 amino acids. The germline V and J ends were trimmed by 7 bases and 5 bases, with 11 bases remaining between them. The DNA for the CDR3 is TGTGCCAGCAACCGACGGGAGTATGGCTACACCTTC. Translating gives CASNRREYGYTF.

The rearrangement joins TRBV6-5 to TRBJ1-1, with no clear D. This CDR3 is 13 amino acids long. The V gene's germline CDR1 is MNHEY and CDR2 SVGAGI. V lost 6 bases to trimming and J lost 1 base, with 9 bases between them. CDR3 nucleotide sequence: TGTGCCAGCAGCCGTAACAAGAACACTGAAGCTTTCTTT. Residues: CASSRNKNTEAFF.

V gene TRBV9 combines with J gene TRBJ2-7, with TRBD2 identical over 7 bases. V lost 4 bases, J lost 3 bases, and 7 bases stayed unmatched. This CDR3 comprises 14 residues. Germline-derived CDR1 and CDR2 are SGDLS and YYNGEE. The CDR3 nucleotides are TGTGCCAGCAGCCAAGGACTAGGGATCTACGAGCAGTACTTC. It is translated as CASSQGLGIYEQYF.

On this clone: Just one base apart from a much larger clone, this may be a read error. The chain couples TRBV2 to TRBJ1-2, with a tentative D call TRBD1 (6 bases). Per the germline V gene, CDR1 is SNHLY and CDR2 is FYNNEI. This CDR3 region has 13 residues. V lost 2 bases, J lost 3 bases, and 7 bases lay in between. This chain's CDR3 is CASSENRDYGYTF. CDR3 bases: TGTGCCAGCAGTGAAAACAGGGACTATGGCTACACCTTC.

The gene calls are TRBV7-6 and TRBJ2-2, with D maybe TRBD1 (5 bases). Looked up from germline, CDR1 is SGHVS and CDR2 is FNYEAQ. The CDR3 has 17 residues. Trimming stripped 1 base from V and 5 bases from J, with 17 bases between. CDR3 in amino acids: CASSLGSRGHLTGELFF. CDR3 DNA sequence: TGTGCCAGCAGCTTAGGTTCCAGAGGACATTTGACCGGGGAGCTGTTTTTT.

The chain links TRBV2 to TRBJ2-2, with D perhaps TRBD1 (5 bases). V lost 6 bases and J lost 4, with 15 bases in between. The CDR3 spans 15 residues. Per the germline V gene, CDR1 is SNHLY and CDR2 is FYNNEI. The CDR3 reads CASSFRQITTGELFF. The DNA of the CDR3 is TGTGCCAGCAGCTTTAGACAGATTACCACCGGGGAGCTGTTTTTT.

The J gene is TRBJ2-7, the V gene TRBV9; no reliable D call. Trimming cost V 4 bases and J 3 bases, with 14 bases left between them. CDR1 is SGDLS and CDR2 is YYNGEE in the germline V gene. The CDR3 is 14 residues long. Here the CDR3 DNA reads TGTGCCAGCAGCCCCAGAGGCCAAGACTACGAGCAGTACTTC. Protein product: CASSPRGQDYEQYF.

The chain has TRBV28 and TRBJ2-7; the match to TRBD1 covers 7 bases. The CDR3 runs 13 residues. Germline CDR1 reads MDHEN; CDR2 reads SYDVKM. Unmatched junction bases numbered 6, after V lost 8 bases and J lost 2 bases. The CDR3 here is CASAPGQTYEQYF. Written as DNA, the CDR3 is TGTGCCAGCGCGCCGGGACAGACCTACGAGCAGTACTTC.

The chain employs TRBV7-9 and TRBJ2-7; unclear D gene. The CDR3 has 15 amino acids. Germline V CDR1 and CDR2: SEHNR, FQNEAQ (reference sequence). V dropped 5 bases and J dropped 0 bases, with 14 bases sitting between them. CDR3 nucleotide sequence: TGTGCCAGCAGCCCCCTGGCCCCAAGCTCCTACGAGCAGTACTTC. Amino acids: CASSPLAPSSYEQYF.

The chain links TRBV12-5 to TRBJ2-1; 9 bases map to TRBD1. With 4 bases clipped from V and 1 base from J, the junction kept 2 bases outside the gene matches. Germline loops: CDR1 LGHNT, CDR2 FRNRAP. The CDR3 contains 15 residues. The CDR3 protein is CASGSDRGSYNEQFF. The CDR3 nucleotides are TGTGCTAGTGGTTCGGACAGGGGATCCTACAATGAGCAGTTCTTC.

In this sample, this clone turned up a few times. The genes are TRBV2 and TRBJ2-6, with 11 bases that match TRBD1. Per the germline V gene, CDR1 is SNHLY and CDR2 is FYNNEI. V gave up 4 bases and J gave up 3 bases; unmatched junction bases: 2. The CDR3 is 16 residues long. In nucleotides, the CDR3 is TGTGCCAGCAGTGGGACAGGGGGCCTTGGGGCCAACGTCCTGACTTTC. This translates into CASSGTGGLGANVLTF.

The V call is TRBV2, the J call TRBJ1-1; TRBD1 matches 10 bases. J gave up 2 bases and V 4 bases, and 4 bases lay outside the gene matches. CDR1 is SNHLY, CDR2 FYNNEI, per germline. There are 15 residues in the CDR3. CDR3 sequence reads: CASSGGTGVNTEAFF. In DNA, the CDR3 is TGTGCCAGCAGTGGGGGGACAGGGGTTAACACTGAAGCTTTCTTT. The full variable domain, with the rest looked up from reference TRBV2 and TRBJ1-1, is EPEVTQTPSHQVTQMGQEVILRCVPISNHLYFYWYRQILGQKVEFLVSFYNNEISEKSEIFDDQFSVERPDGSNFTLKIRSTKLEDSAMYFCASSGGTGVNTEAFFGQGTRLTVV.